Shown below are 25 T cell receptor beta chains from a single sample sequenced in a study of cytomegalovirus exposure and HLA in healthy donors. Vbeta (60) and Jbeta (13) primers were used in the PCR. The table came from immunoSEQ multiplex PCR; TCRdb's copy has only in-frame clones and leaves some out. Among roughly 80,000 clones listed, 65% to 70% were seen once. Source material: PBMCs. These receptors all come from a woman in her forties or fifties in good health and CMV-seropositive.

This chain uses TRBV19 with TRBJ2-1; 12 nucleotides agree with TRBD2. CDR1 LNHDA and CDR2 SQIVND come from the germline V gene (reference sequence). CDR3 length equals 16 residues. V was clipped by 2 bases and J by 7 bases; unmatched bases: 6. The CDR3 reads CASSISSSGGENEQFF. The CDR3 nucleotides read TGTGCCAGTAGTATATCCTCTAGCGGGGGGGAGAATGAGCAGTTCTTC.

The J gene is TRBJ1-2, the V gene TRBV10-3; 8 bases line up with TRBD1. This CDR3 comprises 14 residues. Per germline, CDR1 ENHRY and CDR2 SYGVKD. V gave up 2 bases and J gave up 8 bases; unmatched junction bases: 7. The CDR3 DNA follows: TGTGCCATCAGTGAGGCTGACAGGGGATGGGGCTACACCTTC. Translation gives CAISEADRGWGYTF.

V gene TRBV28 combines with J gene TRBJ2-5; D is perhaps TRBD2 (5 bases). The germline V gene encodes CDR1 MDHEN and CDR2 SYDVKM. V was clipped by 2 bases and J by 5 bases, with 12 bases between them. This CDR3 is built from 14 residues. CDR3 DNA sequence: TGTGCCAGCAGTTTAGAGGGTGAGGCGGAGACCCAGTACTTC. Translated, it gives CASSLEGEAETQYF.

The gene calls are TRBV9 and TRBJ1-2, with a possible D match to TRBD1 (6 bases). Trimming removed 0 bases from V and 8 bases from J, with 17 bases in between. This CDR3 has 15 amino acids. Germline V CDR1 and CDR2: SGDLS, YYNGEE. CDR3 DNA: TGTGCCAGCAGCGTAGATAACGATGGGGGCCGGGGCTACACCTTC. Translated: CASSVDNDGGRGYTF.

The CDR3 bases are TGTGCCAGCAGCTTTGGGGGGACCCTGTCCTACGAGCAGTACGTC. This encodes CASSFGGTLSYEQYV. The chain employs TRBV7-2 and TRBJ2-7; perhaps TRBD2 as D (6 bases). The CDR3 runs 15 residues. CDR1 is SGHTA, CDR2 FQGNSA, per germline. V dropped 3 bases and J dropped 1 base, with 13 bases sitting between them.

The genes are TRBV19 and TRBJ1-2; unclear D gene. Germline CDR1 LNHDA, CDR2 SQIVND (reference sequence). The V end lost 3 bases, the J end lost 4 bases, and 9 bases lay between the germline ends. CDR3 length: 13 amino acids. The CDR3: CASSIRSFYGYTF. The DNA for the CDR3 is TGTGCCAGTAGTATCAGGTCCTTCTATGGCTACACCTTC.

The J gene is TRBJ2-1, the V gene TRBV19, with TRBD2 identical over 10 bases. V was pared by 6 bases and J by 10 bases, with 6 bases of the junction left unmatched. This CDR3 comprises 13 residues. Germline V gives CDR1 LNHDA, CDR2 SQIVND (reference sequence). CDR3 amino acids: CASRRSGGEEQFF. CDR3 coding DNA: TGTGCCAGTAGGAGGAGCGGGGGGGAGGAGCAGTTCTTC.

V usage is TRBV4-1 and J usage is TRBJ2-2; possible D gene TRBD1, 6 bases. Germline V gives CDR1 MGHRA, CDR2 YSYEKL. The CDR3 totals 13 residues. V was cut by 4 bases and J by 5 bases, with 8 bases left in between. The CDR3 protein is CASSRQGTGELFF. DNA for the CDR3: TGCGCCAGCAGCCGCCAGGGGACCGGGGAGCTGTTTTTT.

The rearrangement joins TRBV7-9 to TRBJ1-5; the D gene is possibly TRBD1 (6 bases). There are 14 residues in the CDR3. CDR1 and CDR2 (germline): SEHNR, FQNEAQ (reference sequence). The V and J ends lost 5 bases and 3 bases respectively, with 11 bases between them. Here the CDR3 reads CASSPGGPNQPQHF. The CDR3 DNA is TGTGCCAGCAGCCCCGGGGGGCCCAATCAGCCCCAGCATTTT.

The chain is built from TRBV28 and TRBJ1-2; 8 bases align to TRBD1. Trimming took 5 bases from V and 4 from J; bases not matched to a gene: 6. CDR1 and CDR2 from the germline V gene are MDHEN and SYDVKM. CDR3 length: 14 amino acids. CDR3 bases: TGTGCCAGCAGTGCCATACAGGGGGTCTATGGCTACACCTTC. Encoded protein: CASSAIQGVYGYTF.

The chain recombines TRBV5-3 with TRBJ1-5; D is perhaps TRBD1 (5 bases). TRBV5-3 is annotated as an ORF whose role is uncertain. This CDR3 region has 15 residues. V lost 4 bases to trimming and J lost 5 bases, with 16 bases between them. The CDR3 reads CARSPLGRGYQPQHF. The CDR3 nucleotides are TGTGCCAGAAGCCCCCTTGGACGGGGGTATCAGCCCCAGCATTTT.

The chain is built from TRBV28 and TRBJ1-2; 7 bases line up with TRBD1. Germline V lookup: CDR1 MDHEN, CDR2 SYDVKM. This CDR3 region has 15 residues. The junction had 6 bases not matched to a gene; V was cut back by 3 bases and J by 2 bases. This chain's CDR3 is CASSLGGRGNYGYTF. CDR3 DNA: TGTGCCAGCAGTTTGGGGGGCAGGGGGAACTATGGCTACACCTTC.

This clone was detected once. The V call is TRBV29-1, the J call TRBJ2-1; 7 nucleotides match TRBD1. From germline, CDR1 is SQVTM and CDR2 ANQGSEA. Trimming took 5 bases from V and 9 from J; bases not matched to a gene: 13. The CDR3 is 14 amino acids. The CDR3 loop reads CSVSGGTEGIEQFF. CDR3 DNA sequence: TGCAGCGTTTCAGGGGGAACAGAGGGCATTGAGCAGTTCTTC.

This sequence joins TRBV19 and TRBJ2-2; 12 positions match TRBD2. The CDR3 sequence is 19 residues long. Looked up from germline, CDR1 is LNHDA and CDR2 is SQIVND (reference sequence). The junction had 6 bases not matched to a gene; V was cut back by 1 base and J by 0 bases. CDR3 loop: CASSIGRTSGASNTGELFF. The CDR3 coding sequence is TGTGCCAGTAGTATAGGCAGGACTAGCGGGGCTTCGAACACCGGGGAGCTGTTTTTT.

The rearrangement links TRBV7-3 to TRBJ2-2; a possible D gene is TRBD2 (5 bases). The V and J ends lost 2 bases and 3 bases respectively, with 7 bases between them. Germline V CDR1 and CDR2: SGHTA, FQGTGA. The CDR3 is 14 amino acids. The CDR3 sequence is CASSLFGDTGELFF. DNA for the CDR3: TGTGCCAGCAGCTTATTCGGGGACACCGGGGAGCTGTTTTTT.

The chain has TRBV4-1 and TRBJ1-3; a weak D match, TRBD1 (5 bases). Germline V lookup: CDR1 MGHRA, CDR2 YSYEKL. This CDR3 has 17 residues. V dropped 1 base and J dropped 3 bases, with 16 bases sitting between them. CDR3 residues: CASSQGRGKGLGNTIYF. The CDR3 DNA reads TGCGCCAGCAGCCAAGGAAGGGGCAAGGGCCTTGGAAACACCATATATTTT.

This clone was seen only a few times. The J gene is TRBJ2-7, the V gene TRBV7-6, with a weak D call TRBD1 (5 bases). The V end lost 2 bases, the J end lost 2 bases, and 10 bases lay between the germline ends. This CDR3 is 14 amino acids long. Germline V gives CDR1 SGHVS, CDR2 FNYEAQ. Here the CDR3 reads CASSLSDSPYEQYF. CDR3 nucleotide sequence: TGTGCCAGCAGCTTATCAGACAGTCCCTACGAGCAGTACTTC.

The chain employs TRBV10-2 and TRBJ1-2, with D possibly matching TRBD1 (6 bases). Germline CDR1 is WSHSY and CDR2 is SAAADI. This CDR3 region has 14 residues. The V and J ends lost 3 bases and 6 bases respectively, with 14 bases between them. Here the CDR3 DNA reads TGCGCCAGCAGTGATTGGGGGGGCGCGGATGGCTACACCTTC. The encoded protein is CASSDWGGADGYTF.

The rearrangement joins TRBV25-1 to TRBJ2-1; 8 bases are shared with TRBD2. CDR3 size: 15 residues. Germline CDR1 and CDR2: MGHDK and SYGVNS. V shed 1 base, J shed 5 bases, and the junction held 4 bases outside the gene matches. The CDR3 region has the DNA TGTGCCAGCAGTGAATTTCGGGGGGGCAACAATGAGCAGTTCTTC. Translation: CASSEFRGGNNEQFF.

The chain links TRBV5-1 to TRBJ1-4; 9 nucleotides align to TRBD1. CDR3 size: 14 residues. V shed 4 bases and J 4 bases; nucleotides not matched to a gene: 2. Germline-derived CDR1 and CDR2 are SGHRS and YFSETQ. The CDR3 loop reads CASSQTGGNEKLFF. Here the CDR3 DNA reads TGCGCCAGCAGCCAGACAGGGGGTAATGAAAAACTGTTTTTT.

This chain connects TRBV19 to TRBJ2-1, with no clear D. CDR1 and CDR2 (germline): LNHDA, SQIVND (reference sequence). With 3 bases removed from V and 11 bases from J, the gap between germline ends came to 8 bases. CDR3 length: 11 amino acids. The CDR3 reads CASSIDTKQFF. CDR3 in DNA: TGTGCCAGTAGTATCGACACAAAGCAGTTCTTC.

V gene TRBV9 combines with J gene TRBJ1-2; 8 bases are a match to TRBD1. V gave up 3 bases and J gave up 4 bases; unmatched junction bases: 2. The CDR3 length is 13 residues. CDR1 is SGDLS, CDR2 YYNGEE, per germline. DNA of the CDR3: TGTGCCAGCAGCGCGGGACAGGTCTATGGCTACACCTTC. Its protein product is CASSAGQVYGYTF.

The table lists this clone with a count of one. The chain couples TRBV11-2 to TRBJ2-5, with D possibly TRBD2 on 6 matching bases. The J call may be faulty, since TRBJ2-7 better matches the DNA end. This CDR3 is built from 15 residues. Germline values: CDR1 SGHAT, CDR2 FQNNGV. This CDR3 is CASSLATRITYEQYF. The CDR3 DNA follows: TGTGCCAGCAGCTTGGCGACTAGGATAACCTACGAGCAGTACTTC.

The chain recombines TRBV2 with TRBJ2-7; D is perhaps TRBD2 (5 bases). V lost 5 bases, J lost 1 base, and 12 bases lay in between. The CDR3 covers 14 residues. CDR1 SNHLY and CDR2 FYNNEI come from the germline V gene. The CDR3 region has the DNA TGTGCCAGCAGTTTAGCGTTCAATTCCTACGAGCAGTACGTC. Translated: CASSLAFNSYEQYV.

In its sample, this clone was seen once. J is TRBJ1-1 and V is TRBV14; 8 bases fit TRBD1. Trimming removed 4 bases from V and 5 bases from J; junction bases left unmatched: 6. Germline CDR1 SGHDN, CDR2 FVKESK. This CDR3 is built from 14 residues. The CDR3, as DNA: TGTGCCAGCAGCCCCTGGACAGGGAGGACTGAAGCTTTCTTT. It encodes CASSPWTGRTEAFF.